Listed below are T cell receptor beta chains from one sample, sequenced in a study of blood T cell repertoires in COVID-19. The table came from immunoSEQ multiplex PCR; TCRdb's copy has only in-frame clones and leaves some out. Of 120,000 to 150,000 clones in the sample, roughly 90% were seen once. Material for sequencing was PBMCs or T cells enriched from blood (not recorded which). These receptors were taken from a woman between 25 and 40 years old with acute COVID-19. Both conserved end residues are part of each CDR3. D genes are given only for firm matches. Where a row states a size, it is once, few, many or the class of an expanded clone; other rows omit it.

J gene: TRBJ2-7; clone size: -; D gene: -; V gene: TRBV7-9; CDR3 protein: CASSYDQGPPSYEQYF; CDR3 DNA: TGTGCCAGCAGTTATGACCAGGGGCCCCCTTCCTACGAGCAGTACTTC
J gene: TRBJ2-4; clone size: -; D gene: TRBD2; V gene: TRBV11-2; CDR3 protein: CASSLGGTSGYKNIQYF; CDR3 DNA: TGTGCCAGCAGCTTAGGTGGGACTAGCGGGTACAAAAACATTCAGTACTTC
J gene: TRBJ2-1; clone size: once; D gene: -; V gene: TRBV18; CDR3 protein: CASSPQGGPNNEQFF; CDR3 DNA: TGTGCCAGCTCACCACAGGGGGGGCCAAACAATGAGCAGTTCTTC
J gene: TRBJ2-3; clone size: -; D gene: -; V gene: TRBV7-2; CDR3 protein: CASSPRGGYTDTQYF; CDR3 DNA: TGTGCCAGCAGCCCCCGGGGTGGCTACACAGATACGCAGTATTTT
J gene: TRBJ1-5; clone size: once; D gene: -; V gene: TRBV27; CDR3 protein: CASAVRAGNQPQHF; CDR3 DNA: TGTGCCTCAGCAGTCAGGGCTGGCAATCAGCCCCAGCATTTT
J gene: TRBJ1-3; clone size: once; D gene: TRBD1; V gene: TRBV7-2; CDR3 protein: CASSLHVTTGGNTIYF; CDR3 DNA: TGTGCCAGCAGCTTACACGTTACGACAGGGGGAAACACCATATATTTT
J gene: TRBJ2-1; clone size: once; D gene: TRBD2; V gene: TRBV6-6; CDR3 protein: CASSRTGLADFYNEQFF; CDR3 DNA: TGTGCCAGCAGCCGAACGGGACTAGCGGACTTCTACAATGAGCAGTTCTTC
J gene: TRBJ2-1; clone size: -; D gene: TRBD2; V gene: TRBV5-4; CDR3 protein: CASSPGREFEQFF; CDR3 DNA: TGTGCCAGCAGCCCGGGGCGGGAGTTTGAGCAGTTCTTC
J gene: TRBJ2-5; clone size: -; D gene: -; V gene: TRBV5-6; CDR3 protein: CASSFLTEYQETQYF; CDR3 DNA: TGTGCCAGCAGCTTCTTGACAGAGTACCAAGAGACCCAGTACTTC
J gene: TRBJ2-3; clone size: once; D gene: TRBD1; V gene: TRBV24-1; CDR3 protein: CATSDRRTGGSTDTQYF; CDR3 DNA: TGTGCCACCAGTGATCGGCGGACAGGGGGCTCCACAGATACGCAGTATTTT
J gene: TRBJ1-2; clone size: -; D gene: TRBD1; V gene: TRBV5-1; CDR3 protein: CASSSNKTGSMPYGYTF; CDR3 DNA: TGCGCCAGCAGCTCCAACAAGACAGGGTCCATGCCCTATGGCTACACCTTC
J gene: TRBJ2-2; clone size: -; D gene: TRBD1; V gene: TRBV5-4; CDR3 protein: CASSMGQGRNTGELFF; CDR3 DNA: TGTGCCAGCAGCATGGGACAGGGCAGGAACACCGGGGAGCTGTTTTTT
J gene: TRBJ2-5; clone size: -; D gene: -; V gene: TRBV9; CDR3 protein: CASSVGAGEETQYF; CDR3 DNA: TGTGCCAGCAGCGTAGGGGCAGGGGAAGAGACCCAGTACTTC
J gene: TRBJ1-4; clone size: -; D gene: -; V gene: TRBV4-1; CDR3 protein: CASSQPGATNEKLFF; CDR3 DNA: TGCGCCAGCAGCCAACCGGGGGCAACTAATGAAAAACTGTTTTTT
J gene: TRBJ2-1; clone size: -; D gene: TRBD2; V gene: TRBV9; CDR3 protein: CASSVWASGHYNEQFF; CDR3 DNA: TGTGCCAGCAGCGTTTGGGCTAGCGGGCACTACAATGAGCAGTTCTTC
J gene: TRBJ1-3; clone size: -; D gene: -; V gene: TRBV5-1; CDR3 protein: CASSLDPSLSGNTIYF; CDR3 DNA: TGCGCCAGCAGCTTGGATCCCAGTCTCTCTGGAAACACCATATATTTT
J gene: TRBJ1-1; clone size: -; D gene: TRBD1; V gene: TRBV30; CDR3 protein: CAWSVDRTGGTEAFF; CDR3 DNA: TGTGCCTGGAGTGTAGACAGGACAGGGGGCACTGAAGCTTTCTTT
J gene: TRBJ2-5; clone size: -; D gene: TRBD1; V gene: TRBV24-1; CDR3 protein: CATSDPTGDETQYF; CDR3 DNA: TGTGCCACCAGTGACCCGACAGGGGATGAGACCCAGTACTTC
J gene: TRBJ2-6; clone size: -; D gene: -; V gene: TRBV6-5; CDR3 protein: CASSFQGSGANVLTF; CDR3 DNA: TGTGCCAGCAGCTTCCAGGGGTCTGGGGCCAACGTCCTGACTTTC
J gene: TRBJ1-1; clone size: once; D gene: TRBD1; V gene: TRBV7-8; CDR3 protein: CASSPDRETEAFF; CDR3 DNA: TGTGCCAGCAGCCCGGACAGGGAAACTGAAGCTTTCTTT
J gene: TRBJ1-6; clone size: -; D gene: TRBD1; V gene: TRBV19; CDR3 protein: CASSISGTGDSPLHF; CDR3 DNA: TGTGCCAGTAGTATTAGCGGGACAGGGGACTCACCCCTCCACTTT
J gene: TRBJ2-1; clone size: -; D gene: TRBD2; V gene: TRBV27; CDR3 protein: CASSGTLGLAGDEQFF; CDR3 DNA: TGTGCCAGCAGTGGGACGCTAGGACTAGCGGGTGATGAGCAGTTCTTC
J gene: TRBJ2-7; clone size: -; D gene: TRBD1; V gene: TRBV3-1/TRBV3-2; CDR3 protein: CASSQLGTGYEQYF; CDR3 DNA: TGTGCCAGCAGCCAACTAGGGACAGGATACGAGCAGTACTTC
J gene: TRBJ2-7; clone size: -; D gene: TRBD1; V gene: TRBV19; CDR3 protein: CASSAHTGGGVYEQYF; CDR3 DNA: TGTGCCAGTAGTGCCCACACAGGGGGCGGAGTCTACGAGCAGTACTTC
J gene: TRBJ2-2; clone size: -; D gene: TRBD2; V gene: TRBV5-6; CDR3 protein: CASSLRLAGRTPGELFF; CDR3 DNA: TGTGCCAGCAGCTTGAGACTAGCGGGACGAACCCCCGGGGAGCTGTTTTTT
J gene: TRBJ2-3; clone size: -; D gene: -; V gene: TRBV5-1; CDR3 protein: CASSLDRETDTQYF; CDR3 DNA: TGCGCCAGCAGCTTGGATAGGGAGACAGATACGCAGTATTTT
J gene: TRBJ2-3; clone size: -; D gene: -; V gene: TRBV28; CDR3 protein: CASSLPSSGDTQYF; CDR3 DNA: TGTGCCAGCAGTCTACCTTCCTCGGGGGATACGCAGTATTTT
J gene: TRBJ1-6; clone size: -; D gene: -; V gene: TRBV28; CDR3 protein: CASRRTAYNSPLHF; CDR3 DNA: TGTGCCAGCAGGAGGACTGCTTATAATTCACCCCTCCACTTT
J gene: TRBJ2-3; clone size: -; D gene: TRBD2; V gene: TRBV5-4; CDR3 protein: CASSPPGLASDTQYF; CDR3 DNA: TGTGCCAGCAGCCCCCCGGGACTAGCATCAGATACGCAGTATTTT
J gene: TRBJ1-6; clone size: -; D gene: TRBD1; V gene: TRBV6-1; CDR3 protein: CASSENSGTDNSPLHF; CDR3 DNA: TGTGCCAGCAGTGAAAATAGCGGGACAGATAATTCACCCCTCCACTTT
J gene: TRBJ1-1; clone size: -; D gene: -; V gene: TRBV4-1; CDR3 protein: CASSQAQVNTEAFF; CDR3 DNA: TGCGCCAGCAGCCAAGCGCAGGTGAACACTGAAGCTTTCTTT
J gene: TRBJ2-7; clone size: -; D gene: TRBD1; V gene: TRBV18; CDR3 protein: CASSPYTGGLYEQYF; CDR3 DNA: TGTGCCAGCTCACCATACACAGGGGGATTGTACGAGCAGTACTTC
J gene: TRBJ2-7; clone size: -; D gene: TRBD1; V gene: TRBV7-9; CDR3 protein: CASSHNRGGYEQYF; CDR3 DNA: TGTGCCAGCAGCCATAACAGGGGTGGCTACGAGCAGTACTTC
J gene: TRBJ2-3; clone size: -; D gene: TRBD1; V gene: TRBV6-2/TRBV6-3; CDR3 protein: CASSEDRVRGDTQYF; CDR3 DNA: TGTGCCAGCAGTGAGGACAGGGTGAGGGGAGATACGCAGTATTTT
J gene: TRBJ1-1; clone size: once; D gene: -; V gene: TRBV15; CDR3 protein: CATSRDLPGVGTEAFF; CDR3 DNA: TGTGCCACCAGCAGAGATCTCCCGGGAGTAGGCACTGAAGCTTTCTTT
J gene: TRBJ1-6; clone size: -; D gene: TRBD1; V gene: TRBV30; CDR3 protein: CAWSVQGPIQLHF; CDR3 DNA: TGTGCCTGGAGTGTACAGGGGCCTATCCAACTCCACTTT
J gene: TRBJ1-2; clone size: -; D gene: TRBD1; V gene: TRBV2; CDR3 protein: CASSADRGGGYTF; CDR3 DNA: TGTGCCAGCAGCGCCGACAGGGGCGGCGGCTACACCTTC
J gene: TRBJ1-1; clone size: few; D gene: TRBD1; V gene: TRBV28; CDR3 protein: CASSSPTGGAMEAFF; CDR3 DNA: TGTGCCAGCAGTTCCCCAACAGGGGGCGCAATGGAAGCTTTCTTT
J gene: TRBJ2-7; clone size: -; D gene: TRBD2; V gene: TRBV5-1; CDR3 protein: CASSLGGLPDNEQYF; CDR3 DNA: TGCGCCAGCAGCTTGGGGGGACTACCCGACAACGAGCAGTACTTC
J gene: TRBJ2-2; clone size: -; D gene: -; V gene: TRBV28; CDR3 protein: CASTPGSAPGELFF; CDR3 DNA: TGTGCCAGCACCCCAGGGTCGGCTCCCGGGGAGCTGTTTTTT
J gene: TRBJ2-7; clone size: once; D gene: TRBD1; V gene: TRBV2; CDR3 protein: CATKEGSRDRGNEQYF; CDR3 DNA: TGTGCCACCAAAGAAGGGTCTCGGGACAGGGGGAACGAGCAGTACTTC
J gene: TRBJ1-2; clone size: -; D gene: -; V gene: TRBV4-1; CDR3 protein: CASSQDFFYGYTF; CDR3 DNA: TGCGCCAGCAGCCAAGACTTCTTCTATGGCTACACCTTC
J gene: TRBJ2-7; clone size: -; D gene: TRBD2; V gene: TRBV18; CDR3 protein: CASSPVTSANEQYF; CDR3 DNA: TGTGCCAGCTCACCAGTCACTAGCGCCAACGAGCAGTACTTC
J gene: TRBJ1-1; clone size: -; D gene: -; V gene: TRBV7-3; CDR3 protein: CASSVGPNTEAFF; CDR3 DNA: TGTGCCAGCAGCGTCGGTCCGAACACTGAAGCTTTCTTT
J gene: TRBJ2-1; clone size: -; D gene: -; V gene: TRBV28; CDR3 protein: CASSSDTSSYNEQFF; CDR3 DNA: TGTGCCAGCAGTTCGGACACCTCATCCTACAATGAGCAGTTCTTC
J gene: TRBJ2-7; clone size: -; D gene: -; V gene: TRBV28; CDR3 protein: CASNNGGRPSYEQYF; CDR3 DNA: TGTGCCAGCAACAACGGCGGGCGGCCTTCCTACGAGCAGTACTTC
J gene: TRBJ2-2; clone size: -; D gene: -; V gene: TRBV28; CDR3 protein: CASSPFNTGELFF; CDR3 DNA: TGTGCCAGCAGCCCCTTTAACACCGGGGAGCTGTTTTTT
J gene: TRBJ2-2; clone size: -; D gene: TRBD1; V gene: TRBV9; CDR3 protein: CASSTQQGTGELFF; CDR3 DNA: TGTGCCAGCAGCACACAACAGGGGACCGGGGAGCTGTTTTTT
J gene: TRBJ2-7; clone size: -; D gene: TRBD2; V gene: TRBV7-9; CDR3 protein: CASSPGSGRPGEQYF; CDR3 DNA: TGTGCCAGCAGCCCGGGGAGCGGGAGACCGGGAGAGCAGTACTTC
J gene: TRBJ1-1; clone size: once; D gene: -; V gene: TRBV14; CDR3 protein: CASSQLGQYTEAFF; CDR3 DNA: TGTGCCAGCAGCCAACTCGGACAGTACACTGAAGCTTTCTTT
J gene: TRBJ1-4; clone size: -; D gene: -; V gene: TRBV21-1; CDR3 protein: CASSKEGAMNEKLFF; CDR3 DNA: TGTGCCAGCAGCAAAGAGGGGGCGATGAATGAAAAACTGTTTTTT
J gene: TRBJ1-2; clone size: -; D gene: TRBD1; V gene: TRBV19; CDR3 protein: CASSIVGTGTGYGYTF; CDR3 DNA: TGTGCCAGTAGTATAGTCGGAACCGGGACAGGGTATGGCTACACCTTC
J gene: TRBJ2-5; clone size: -; D gene: TRBD2; V gene: TRBV29-1; CDR3 protein: CSVGGLASETQYF; CDR3 DNA: TGCAGCGTTGGGGGACTAGCGTCCGAGACCCAGTACTTC
J gene: TRBJ2-5; clone size: -; D gene: -; V gene: TRBV2; CDR3 protein: CASSVSSETQYF; CDR3 DNA: TGTGCCAGCAGTGTTTCATCAGAGACCCAGTACTTC
J gene: TRBJ1-4; clone size: -; D gene: -; V gene: TRBV9; CDR3 protein: CASSPGVGNEKLFF; CDR3 DNA: TGTGCCAGCAGCCCAGGGGTAGGTAATGAAAAACTGTTTTTT
J gene: TRBJ2-2; clone size: few; D gene: -; V gene: TRBV27; CDR3 protein: CASREAGLTGELFF; CDR3 DNA: TGTGCCAGCAGAGAGGCAGGGCTAACCGGGGAGCTGTTTTTT
J gene: TRBJ2-1; clone size: -; D gene: TRBD2; V gene: TRBV7-2; CDR3 protein: CASSPWASGNYNEQFF; CDR3 DNA: TGTGCCAGCAGCCCCTGGGCTAGCGGGAATTACAATGAGCAGTTCTTC